This T cell receptor beta chain comes out of a study of cytomegalovirus exposure and HLA in healthy donors. The V and J ends lost 3 bases and 7 bases respectively, with 6 bases between them. The CDR3 length is 12 residues. CDR1 WNHNN and CDR2 SYGVQD come from the germline V gene (reference sequence). 13 Jbeta primers and 60 Vbeta primers were used for the PCR. Libraries were prepared by immunoSEQ multiplex PCR; TCRdb keeps only in-frame clonotypes and omits some of them. The profile shows over 150,000 clones, 85% of them singletons. Sequencing input: PBMCs. The receptor comes from a boy aged 2 to 10 in good health and CMV-seronegative. The rearrangement joins TRBV10-1 to TRBJ1-4; D unresolved. The CDR3, as DNA: TGCGCCAGCAGTGAATCCGGTGAAAAACTGTTTTTT. It encodes CASSESGEKLFF.